One sample yielded the 32 T cell receptor beta chains listed below, sequenced in a study of cytomegalovirus exposure and HLA in healthy donors. 13 Jbeta primers and 60 Vbeta primers were used for the PCR. Sequencing used immunoSEQ multiplex PCR; TCRdb keeps in-frame clones, though not all of them. Of 90,000 to 110,000 clones listed, approximately 72% are singletons. The sequenced sample was PBMCs. These receptors were obtained from a man between 25 and 39 years old in good health and CMV-seronegative.

This clone was seen only a few times. The chain links TRBV6-5 to TRBJ2-1, with a weak D call TRBD1 (6 bases). This CDR3 is 14 amino acids long. V lost 4 bases, J lost 9 bases, and 16 bases lay in between. Germline V gene sequence: CDR1 MNHEY, CDR2 SVGAGI. In DNA form, the CDR3 reads TGTGCCAGCAGTTCACACAGGGAAGGTCCTGAGCAGTTCTTC. This translates into CASSSHREGPEQFF.

CDR3 region: CSVDIGQYGYTF. DNA of the CDR3: TGCAGCGTAGATATAGGACAGTATGGCTACACCTTC. V usage is TRBV29-1 and J usage is TRBJ1-2, with D tentatively TRBD1 (6 bases). CDR3 size: 12 residues. The V and J ends lost 6 bases and 5 bases respectively, with 13 bases between them. The germline CDR1 and CDR2 sequences are SQVTM and ANQGSEA.

The chain recombines TRBV6-5 with TRBJ2-3; TRBD2 might be the D (6 bases). There are 13 residues in the CDR3. V lost 6 bases to trimming and J lost 8 bases, with 15 bases between them. CDR1 MNHEY and CDR2 SVGAGI come from the germline V gene. The CDR3 nucleotides are TGTGCCAGCAGCCTAGCGAGGTGGGGTACGCAGTATTTT. This translates into CASSLARWGTQYF.

In this sample, this clone turned up a few times. The genes are TRBV7-9 and TRBJ2-1; TRBD1 is a possible D gene (6 bases). V lost 7 bases and J lost 0, with 10 bases in between. There are 14 residues in the CDR3. CDR1 is SEHNR and CDR2 is FQNEAQ in the germline V gene (reference sequence). CDR3 coding DNA: TGTGCCAGCAACACAGGGAGCTCCTACAATGAGCAGTTCTTC. Amino acid sequence: CASNTGSSYNEQFF. Supplemented by reference TRBV7-9 and TRBJ2-1, the full variable domain reads DTGVSQNPRHKITKRGQNVTFRCDPISEHNRLYWYRQTLGQGPEFLTYFQNEAQLEKSRLLSDRFSAERPKGSFSTLEIQRTEQGDSAMYLCASNTGSSYNEQFFGPGTRLTVL.

The rearrangement joins TRBV5-1 to TRBJ2-7, with TRBD2 identical over 8 bases. V dropped 6 bases and J dropped 4; count of bases not matched to a gene: 18. The CDR3 is made up of 17 amino acids. Germline V gene sequence: CDR1 SGHRS, CDR2 YFSETQ. The CDR3 nucleotides are TGCGCCAGCAAACTCAGCTCCGGGACTAGATTTGGGTACGAGCAGTACTTC. Residues: CASKLSSGTRFGYEQYF.

This clone came up a few times. The chain combines TRBV30 with TRBJ1-1, with 8 bases aligning to TRBD1. Germline CDR1 and CDR2: GTSNPN and SVGIG (reference sequence). The CDR3 runs 12 residues. The V gene end was trimmed by 6 bases and the J gene end by 4 bases; junction bases not matched to a gene: 4. The CDR3 DNA reads TGTGCCTGCCAAACAGGGGGCACTGAAGCTTTCTTT. Translating it yields CACQTGGTEAFF.

The rearrangement uses TRBV6-1 and TRBJ2-3; 8 positions agree with TRBD2. Germline loops: CDR1 MNHNS, CDR2 SASEGT. The CDR3 contains 15 residues. V shed 1 base, J shed 2 bases, and the junction held 2 bases outside the gene matches. CDR3 in DNA: TGTGCCAGCAGTGAAGGAGCGGGAGTCACAGATACGCAGTATTTT. Protein product: CASSEGAGVTDTQYF.

This clone was observed a handful of times. Written as DNA, the CDR3 is TGTGCCAGCAGTCGCTCAGGGGACCGTCAGTACTTC. This gives the protein CASSRSGDRQYF. The chain joins TRBV27 to TRBJ2-5; D is perhaps TRBD1 (6 bases). The CDR3 spans 12 residues. Germline V gene data show CDR1 as MNHEY and CDR2 as SMNVEV (reference sequence). Deletions cut 5 bases from V and 11 bases from J, with 15 bases between.

The chain links TRBV30 to TRBJ2-3; 8 bases map to TRBD2. Trimming took 5 bases from V and 5 from J; bases not matched to a gene: 6. This CDR3 is built from 13 residues. Germline assignment: CDR1 GTSNPN and CDR2 SVGIG (reference sequence). The CDR3 DNA sequence: TGTGCCTGGGATCGGGGGGGCCTAGATACGCAGTATTTT. It encodes CAWDRGGLDTQYF.

This clone was seen a handful of times. J is TRBJ1-3 and V is TRBV7-6; D gene unclear. V was pared by 4 bases and J by 0 bases, with 10 bases between. The germline CDR1 and CDR2 sequences are SGHVS and FNYEAQ. The CDR3 spans 15 residues. The CDR3 is CASSYNGFSGNTIYF. The CDR3 coding sequence is TGTGCCAGCAGCTACAATGGCTTCTCTGGAAACACCATATATTTT.

This chain joins TRBV21-1 and TRBJ2-5; the table's D call TRBD2 went unverified against the DNA. TRBV21-1 is deemed a pseudogene. The CDR3 sequence is 16 residues long. The CDR3 region is CASSKRDLRDRETQYF. CDR3 sequence (DNA): TGTGCCAGCAGCAAACGGGACTTAAGAGATCGAGAGACCCAGTACTTC.

The V gene is TRBV7-2, the J gene TRBJ2-7; 12 positions agree with TRBD2. CDR1 and CDR2 (germline): SGHTA, FQGNSA. Trimming took 5 bases from V and 7 from J; bases not matched to a gene: 9. The CDR3 is 15 amino acids. The CDR3 nucleotides are TGTGCCAGCAGCCAACGGCTAGCGGGGGGGCGGGAGCAGTACTTC. Residues: CASSQRLAGGREQYF.

The V gene is TRBV28, the J gene TRBJ2-2; 8 positions agree with TRBD2. The germline CDR1 and CDR2 sequences are MDHEN and SYDVKM. The CDR3 runs to 15 residues. Losses at the gene ends were 9 bases for V and 0 bases for J; bases not matched to a gene: 6. The DNA of the CDR3 is TGTGCCAGTAGGCAGGGACTAGCGAACACCGGGGAGCTGTTTTTT. This gives the protein CASRQGLANTGELFF.

In nucleotides, the CDR3 is TGTGCCAGCAGATCTAGAGAGACTAGCACAGATACGCAGTATTTT. It specifies CASRSRETSTDTQYF. The chain is built from TRBV6-5 and TRBJ2-3; D is uncertain. Germline assignment: CDR1 MNHEY and CDR2 SVGAGI. Trimming removed 6 bases at V and 0 bases at J, with 13 bases between. This CDR3 has 15 residues.

This clone has only one observation. This chain connects TRBV7-2 to TRBJ2-7; maybe TRBD2 (5 bases). Germline CDR1 is SGHTA and CDR2 is FQGNSA. Trimming removed 5 bases from V and 7 bases from J, with 21 bases in between. The CDR3 is 15 amino acids. CDR3 bases: TGTGCCAGCAGCCGCCCCGGGATTGAAAAGCAGGAGCAGTACTTC. Its protein is CASSRPGIEKQEQYF.

The chain links TRBV18 to TRBJ2-7; 9 nucleotides agree with TRBD2. This CDR3 is 15 amino acids long. Germline V lookup: CDR1 KGHSH, CDR2 LQKENI. Trimming took 3 bases from V and 2 from J; bases not matched to a gene: 5. CDR3 bases: TGTGCCAGCTCACCTCCGGGCGGGAGGGCCTACGAGCAGTACTTC. Amino acids: CASSPPGGRAYEQYF.

A few counts support this clone. This may arise from a read error, as a much more abundant clone is one base away. The rearrangement uses TRBV5-1 and TRBJ1-5, with 7 bases identical to TRBD1. V dropped 4 bases and J dropped 5; count of bases not matched to a gene: 3. The V gene's germline CDR1 is SGHRS and CDR2 YFSETQ. CDR3 length equals 13 residues. CDR3 coding DNA: TGCGCCAGCAGCCGGGACAGCGATCAGCCCCAGCATTTT. Translation: CASSRDSDQPQHF.

J is TRBJ2-6 and V is TRBV6-1; D is unclear. Trimming cost V 11 bases and J 2 bases, with 10 bases left between them. Germline CDR1 MNHNS, CDR2 SASEGT. The CDR3 extends over 13 amino acids. CDR3 region: CALSQAGANVLTF. The CDR3 coding sequence is TGTGCCCTCTCGCAGGCTGGGGCCAACGTCCTGACTTTC.

The chain couples TRBV18 to TRBJ1-2, with 9 bases that match TRBD1. CDR3 length: 13 residues. Germline CDR1 reads KGHSH; CDR2 reads LQKENI. Unmatched junction bases numbered 5, after V lost 4 bases and J lost 8 bases. CDR3 amino acids: CASSLQDRGGYTF. The CDR3 DNA sequence: TGTGCCAGCTCACTTCAGGACAGGGGCGGCTACACCTTC.

This clone was observed once. This rearrangement joins TRBV5-1 to TRBJ2-5, with 7 bases identical to TRBD2. Matching the DNA end better, TRBJ2-7 makes the J call doubtful. Germline V gene data show CDR1 as SGHRS and CDR2 as YFSETQ. This CDR3 comprises 13 residues. The CDR3 reads CASSLAAGNEQYF. The CDR3 nucleotides read TGCGCCAGCAGCTTGGCAGCGGGGAACGAGCAGTACTTC.

This chain uses TRBV5-1 with TRBJ2-1, with a possible D match to TRBD2 (7 bases). V gave up 4 bases and J gave up 8 bases, with 16 bases separating them. This CDR3 comprises 14 residues. The V gene's germline CDR1 is SGHRS and CDR2 YFSETQ. For the CDR3, the DNA is TGCGCCAGCAGCGCGAGAGGCGGGGGCGATGAGCAGTTCTTC. Translating it yields CASSARGGGDEQFF.

The CDR3 sequence: CASSARDRGAYEQYF. CDR3 nucleotides: TGCGCCAGCAGCGCCAGGGACAGGGGCGCCTACGAGCAGTACTTC. The chain links TRBV10-1 to TRBJ2-7, with 10 bases aligning to TRBD1. The germline V gene has CDR1 WNHNN and CDR2 SYGVQD (reference sequence). V was pared by 6 bases and J by 2 bases, with 7 bases of the junction left unmatched. This CDR3 is built from 15 residues.

The rearrangement joins TRBV5-4 to TRBJ2-3; D gene unclear. CDR3 size: 14 residues. Per germline, CDR1 SGHNT and CDR2 YYREEE (reference sequence). V was shortened by 3 bases and J by 1 base, with 9 bases between the two germline ends. The CDR3 region is CASSSPRGTDTQYF. The CDR3 region has the DNA TGTGCCAGCAGCTCCCCCCGGGGCACAGATACGCAGTATTTT.

In this sample, this clone turned up once. The chain has TRBV13 and TRBJ2-2, with 7 bases fitting TRBD1. The germline V gene encodes CDR1 PRHDT and CDR2 FYEKMQ (reference sequence). The CDR3 sequence is 16 residues long. J was trimmed by 0 bases and V by 2 bases; bases with no gene match: 3. The CDR3 DNA reads as TGTGCCAGCAGCTTAAGAGGGGGCACGAACACCGGGGAGCTGTTTTTT. Its protein product is CASSLRGGTNTGELFF.

The chain has TRBV18 and TRBJ1-5; 10 nucleotides agree with TRBD1. The CDR3 length is 15 residues. The germline V gene encodes CDR1 KGHSH and CDR2 LQKENI. After removal of 1 base from V and 6 bases from J, the junction contained 3 bases not matched to a gene. CDR3 sequence reads: CASSPLRTGGQPQHF. The DNA for the CDR3 is TGTGCCAGCTCACCACTCCGGACAGGGGGTCAGCCCCAGCATTTT. Together with reference TRBV18 and TRBJ1-5, the CDR3 gives the full variable domain: NAGVMQNPRHLVRRRGQEARLRCSPMKGHSHVYWYRQLPEEGLKFMVYLQKENIIDESGMPKERFSAEFPKEGPSILRIQQVVRGDSAAYFCASSPLRTGGQPQHFGDGTRLSIL.

This chain connects TRBV18 to TRBJ2-2, with TRBD1 as a possible D gene (6 bases). V was pared by 3 bases and J by 2 bases, with 13 bases between. Germline V lookup: CDR1 KGHSH, CDR2 LQKENI. This CDR3 spans 16 amino acids. In DNA, the CDR3 is TGTGCCAGCTCACCCCTGACAGGCCTCAACACCGGGGAGCTGTTTTTT. This encodes CASSPLTGLNTGELFF.

The V gene is TRBV6-1, the J gene TRBJ2-7; 7 nucleotides match TRBD2. The junction had 10 bases not matched to a gene; V was cut back by 8 bases and J by 3 bases. Germline CDR1 is MNHNS and CDR2 is SASEGT. CDR3 length: 14 residues. As DNA, the CDR3 is TGTGCCAGCTTAGGTATGCGGGGGAGCTACGAGCAGTACTTC. Translated: CASLGMRGSYEQYF.

The table lists this clone with a few counts. The chain recombines TRBV5-4 with TRBJ2-1; 8 nucleotides line up with TRBD1. This CDR3 comprises 15 residues. Looked up from germline, CDR1 is SGHNT and CDR2 is YYREEE (reference sequence). J lost 4 bases, V lost 0 bases, and 3 bases had no gene match. The CDR3 region has the DNA TGTGCCAGCAGCTTGGGCGACAGGGGATACAATGAGCAGTTCTTC. Protein sequence: CASSLGDRGYNEQFF.

The CDR3 spells CASSFRDRVNYGYTF. Here the CDR3 DNA reads TGTGCCAGCAGCTTTCGGGACAGGGTAAACTATGGCTACACCTTC. V and J are TRBV5-6 and TRBJ1-2; 9 bases map to TRBD1. This CDR3 contains 15 residues. V lost 2 bases, J lost 2 bases, and 4 bases stayed unmatched. Germline CDR1 and CDR2: SGHDT and YYEEEE.

Of note for this clone: This sample includes further DNA sequences coding for the same CDR3. The rearrangement uses TRBV5-1 and TRBJ2-2; 7 positions agree with TRBD1. The CDR3 length is 15 residues. With 5 bases clipped from V and 0 bases from J, the junction kept 4 bases outside the gene matches. Per the germline V gene, CDR1 is SGHRS and CDR2 is YFSETQ. The CDR3 coding sequence is TGCGCCAGCAGTCTTGACAGGGCGAACACCGGGGAGCTGTTTTTT. It yields the protein CASSLDRANTGELFF.

The chain combines TRBV5-1 with TRBJ1-4; D possibly corresponds to TRBD1 (5 bases). Trimming stripped 0 bases from V and 4 bases from J, with 10 bases between. Germline CDR1 SGHRS, CDR2 YFSETQ. There are 15 residues in the CDR3. Here the CDR3 DNA reads TGCGCCAGCAGCTTGGGGCAGGGTTATAATGAAAAACTGTTTTTT. Translation gives CASSLGQGYNEKLFF. Combining the CDR3 with reference TRBV5-1 and TRBJ1-4 gives the whole variable domain KAGVTQTPRYLIKTRGQQVTLSCSPISGHRSVSWYQQTPGQGLQFLFEYFSETQRNKGNFPGRFSGRQFSNSRSEMNVSTLELGDSALYLCASSLGQGYNEKLFFGSGTQLSVL.

For the CDR3, the DNA is TGTGCCTGGACAACAGGGAACTACAATGAGCAGTTCTTC. It translates to CAWTTGNYNEQFF. The V gene is TRBV30, the J gene TRBJ2-1; the D gene is possibly TRBD1 (6 bases). The V end was cut by 4 bases, the J end by 3 bases, with 10 bases between. The CDR3 sequence is 13 residues long. CDR1 and CDR2 from the germline V gene are GTSNPN and SVGIG (reference sequence). Full variable domain (outside the CDR3, taken from reference TRBV30 and TRBJ2-1): SQTIHQWPATLVQPVGSPLSLECTVEGTSNPNLYWYRQAAGRGLQLLFYSVGIGQISSEVPQNLSASRPQDRQFILSSKKLLLSDSGFYLCAWTTGNYNEQFFGPGTRLTVL.